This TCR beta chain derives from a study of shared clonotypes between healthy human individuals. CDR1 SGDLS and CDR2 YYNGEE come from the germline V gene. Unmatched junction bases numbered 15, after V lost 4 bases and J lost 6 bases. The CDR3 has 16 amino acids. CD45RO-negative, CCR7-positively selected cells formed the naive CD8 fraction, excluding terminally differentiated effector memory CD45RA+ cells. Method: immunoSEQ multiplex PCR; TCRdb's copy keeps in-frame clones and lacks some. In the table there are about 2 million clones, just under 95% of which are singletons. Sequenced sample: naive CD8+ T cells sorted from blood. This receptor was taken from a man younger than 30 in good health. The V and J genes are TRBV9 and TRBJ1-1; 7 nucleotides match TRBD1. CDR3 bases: TGTGCCAGCAGCCCGAACTACAGGGGAGGCGGCGCTGAAGCTTTCTTT. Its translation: CASSPNYRGGGAEAFF.